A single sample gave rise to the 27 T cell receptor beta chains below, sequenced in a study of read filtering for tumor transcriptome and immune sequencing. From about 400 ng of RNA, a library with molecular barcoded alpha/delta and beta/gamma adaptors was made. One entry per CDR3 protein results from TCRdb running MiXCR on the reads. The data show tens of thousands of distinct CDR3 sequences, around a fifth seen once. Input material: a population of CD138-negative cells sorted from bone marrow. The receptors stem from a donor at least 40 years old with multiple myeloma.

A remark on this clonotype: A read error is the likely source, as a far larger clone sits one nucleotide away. The CDR3 bases are TGCGCCAGCACACGAATAACGACGGGGGATAATGAGCAGTCCTTC. It codes for CASTRITTGDNEQSF. V usage is TRBV5-1 and J usage is TRBJ2-7; the D gene is possibly TRBD2 (6 bases). CDR1 SGHRS and CDR2 YFSETQ come from the germline V gene. The length of the CDR3 is 15 residues.

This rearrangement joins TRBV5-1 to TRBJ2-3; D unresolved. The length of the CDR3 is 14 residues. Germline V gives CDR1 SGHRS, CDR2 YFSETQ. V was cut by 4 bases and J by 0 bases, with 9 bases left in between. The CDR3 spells CASSEKPSTDTQYF. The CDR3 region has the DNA TGCGCCAGCAGCGAGAAACCGAGCACAGATACGCAGTATTTT.

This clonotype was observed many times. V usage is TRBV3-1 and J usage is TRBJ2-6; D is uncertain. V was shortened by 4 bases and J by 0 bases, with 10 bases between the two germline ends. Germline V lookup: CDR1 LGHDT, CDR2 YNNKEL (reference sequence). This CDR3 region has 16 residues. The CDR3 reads CASSRQVSSGANVLTF. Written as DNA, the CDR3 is TGTGCCAGCAGCCGCCAGGTGAGCTCTGGGGCCAACGTCCTGACTTTC.

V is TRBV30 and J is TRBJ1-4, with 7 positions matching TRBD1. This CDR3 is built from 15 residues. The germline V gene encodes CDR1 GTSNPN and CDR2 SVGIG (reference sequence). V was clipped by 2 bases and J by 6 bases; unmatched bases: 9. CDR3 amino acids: CAWSHRGRGDEKLFF. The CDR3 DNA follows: TGTGCCTGGAGTCATAGGGGGCGAGGGGATGAAAAACTGTTTTTT.

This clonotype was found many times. The CDR3 here is CSARDSRTDTQYF. CDR3 DNA sequence: TGCAGTGCTCGGGACAGTCGCACAGATACGCAGTATTTT. The V and J genes are TRBV20-1 and TRBJ2-3; 7 positions agree with TRBD1. Trimming removed 5 bases from V and 1 base from J; junction bases left unmatched: 3. The CDR3 loop spans 13 amino acids. Germline CDR1 DFQATT, CDR2 SNEGSKA (reference sequence).

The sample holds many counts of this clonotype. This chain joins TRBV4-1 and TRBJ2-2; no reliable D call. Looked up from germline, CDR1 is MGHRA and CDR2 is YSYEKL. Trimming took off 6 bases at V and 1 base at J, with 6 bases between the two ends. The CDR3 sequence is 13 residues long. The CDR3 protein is CASRVGNTGELFF. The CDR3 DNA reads TGCGCCAGCAGAGTCGGGAACACCGGGGAGCTGTTTTTT.

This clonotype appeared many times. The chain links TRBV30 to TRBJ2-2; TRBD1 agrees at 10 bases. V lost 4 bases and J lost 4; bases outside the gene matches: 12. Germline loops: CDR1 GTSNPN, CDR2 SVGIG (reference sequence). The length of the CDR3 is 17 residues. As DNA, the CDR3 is TGTGCCTGGAACCCGGGACAGGGGACCTTTAGCACCGGGGAGCTGTTTTTT. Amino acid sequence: CAWNPGQGTFSTGELFF.

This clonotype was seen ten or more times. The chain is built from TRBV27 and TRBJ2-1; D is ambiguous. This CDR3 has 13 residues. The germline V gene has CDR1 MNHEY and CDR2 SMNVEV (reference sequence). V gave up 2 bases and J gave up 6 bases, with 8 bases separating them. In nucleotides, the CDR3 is TGTGCCAGCAGTTTAACTTGGGGCAATGAGCAGTTCTTC. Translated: CASSLTWGNEQFF.

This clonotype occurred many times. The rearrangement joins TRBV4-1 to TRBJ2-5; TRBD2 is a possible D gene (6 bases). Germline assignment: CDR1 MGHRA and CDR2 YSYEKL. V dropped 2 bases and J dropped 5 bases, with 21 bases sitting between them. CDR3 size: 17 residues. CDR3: CASSQPQRGYSEETQYF. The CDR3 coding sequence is TGCGCCAGCAGCCAACCCCAACGGGGGTATTCGGAGGAGACCCAGTACTTC.

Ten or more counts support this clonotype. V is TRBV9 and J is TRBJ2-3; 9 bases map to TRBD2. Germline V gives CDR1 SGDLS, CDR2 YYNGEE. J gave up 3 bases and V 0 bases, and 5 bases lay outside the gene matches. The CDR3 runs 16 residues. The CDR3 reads CASSVGGGARTDTQYF. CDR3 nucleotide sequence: TGTGCCAGCAGCGTAGGCGGGGGGGCCAGGACAGATACGCAGTATTTT.

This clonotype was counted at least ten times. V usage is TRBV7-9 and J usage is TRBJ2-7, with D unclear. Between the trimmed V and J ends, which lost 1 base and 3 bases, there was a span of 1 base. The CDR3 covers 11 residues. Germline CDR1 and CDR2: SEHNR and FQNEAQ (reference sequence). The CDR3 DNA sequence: TGTGCCAGCAGCTTAGTCTACGAGCAGTACTTC. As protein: CASSLVYEQYF.

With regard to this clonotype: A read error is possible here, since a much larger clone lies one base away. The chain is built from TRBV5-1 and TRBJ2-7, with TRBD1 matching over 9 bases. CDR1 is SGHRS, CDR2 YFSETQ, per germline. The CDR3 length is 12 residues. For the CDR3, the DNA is TGCGCAGGGGGGACAGGGATCCACGAGCAGTACTTC. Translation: CAGGTGIHEQYF.

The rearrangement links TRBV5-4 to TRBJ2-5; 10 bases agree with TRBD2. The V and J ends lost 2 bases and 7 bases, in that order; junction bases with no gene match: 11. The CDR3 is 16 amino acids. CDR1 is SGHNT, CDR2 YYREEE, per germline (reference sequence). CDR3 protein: CASSFSLAGAHGTQYF. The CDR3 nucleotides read TGTGCCAGCAGCTTTTCCCTAGCGGGGGCACATGGGACCCAGTACTTC.

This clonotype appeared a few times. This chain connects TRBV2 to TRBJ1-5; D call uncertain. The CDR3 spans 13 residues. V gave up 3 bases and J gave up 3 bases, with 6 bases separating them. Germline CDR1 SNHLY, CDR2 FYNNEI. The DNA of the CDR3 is TGTGCCAGCAGTGACAGAGACAATCAGCCCCAGCATTTT. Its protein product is CASSDRDNQPQHF.

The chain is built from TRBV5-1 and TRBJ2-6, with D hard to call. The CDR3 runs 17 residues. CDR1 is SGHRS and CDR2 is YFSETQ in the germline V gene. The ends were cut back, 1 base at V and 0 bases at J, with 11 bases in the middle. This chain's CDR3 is CASSLSYGNSGANVLTF. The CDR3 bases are TGCGCCAGCAGCTTGTCATATGGGAACTCTGGGGCCAACGTCCTGACTTTC.

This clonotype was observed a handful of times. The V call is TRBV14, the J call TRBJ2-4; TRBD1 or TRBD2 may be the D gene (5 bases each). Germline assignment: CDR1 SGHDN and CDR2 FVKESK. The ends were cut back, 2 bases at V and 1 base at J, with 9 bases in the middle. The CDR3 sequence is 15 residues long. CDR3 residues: CASSQSGAAKNIQYF. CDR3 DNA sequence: TGTGCCAGCAGCCAATCCGGGGCTGCCAAAAACATTCAGTACTTC.

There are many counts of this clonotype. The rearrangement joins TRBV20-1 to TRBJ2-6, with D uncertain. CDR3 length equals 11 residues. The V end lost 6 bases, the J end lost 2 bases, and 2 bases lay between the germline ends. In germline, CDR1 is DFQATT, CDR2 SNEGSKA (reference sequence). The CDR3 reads CSAPGANVLTF. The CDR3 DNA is TGCAGTGCCCCTGGGGCCAACGTCCTGACTTTC.

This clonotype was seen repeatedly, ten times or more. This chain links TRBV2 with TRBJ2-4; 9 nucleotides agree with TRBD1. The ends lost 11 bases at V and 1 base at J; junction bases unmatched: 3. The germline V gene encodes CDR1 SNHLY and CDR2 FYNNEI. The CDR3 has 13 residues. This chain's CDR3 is CASQGAAKNIQYF. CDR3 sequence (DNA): TGTGCCTCACAGGGGGCGGCCAAAAACATTCAGTACTTC.

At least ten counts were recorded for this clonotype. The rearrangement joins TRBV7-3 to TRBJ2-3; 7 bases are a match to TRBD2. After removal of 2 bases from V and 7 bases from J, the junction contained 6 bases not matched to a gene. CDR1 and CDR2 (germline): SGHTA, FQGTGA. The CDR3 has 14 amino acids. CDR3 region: CASSLSAGTNTQYF. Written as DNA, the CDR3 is TGTGCCAGCAGCTTATCAGCGGGGACTAATACGCAGTATTTT.

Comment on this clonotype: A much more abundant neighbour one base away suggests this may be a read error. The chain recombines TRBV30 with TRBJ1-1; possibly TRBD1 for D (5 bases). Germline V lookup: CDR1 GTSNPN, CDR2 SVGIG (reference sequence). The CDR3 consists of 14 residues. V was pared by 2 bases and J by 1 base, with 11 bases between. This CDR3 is CAWSPGPPNTEAFF. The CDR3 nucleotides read TGTGCCTGGAGTCCGGGACCTCCGAACACTGAAGCTTTCTTT.

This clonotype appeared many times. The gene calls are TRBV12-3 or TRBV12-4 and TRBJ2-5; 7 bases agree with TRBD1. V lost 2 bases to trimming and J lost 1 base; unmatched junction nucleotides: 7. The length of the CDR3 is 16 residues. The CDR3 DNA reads TGTGCCAGCAGTTTATCGCAGGGGGATGTCCAAGAGACCCAGTACTTC. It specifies CASSLSQGDVQETQYF.

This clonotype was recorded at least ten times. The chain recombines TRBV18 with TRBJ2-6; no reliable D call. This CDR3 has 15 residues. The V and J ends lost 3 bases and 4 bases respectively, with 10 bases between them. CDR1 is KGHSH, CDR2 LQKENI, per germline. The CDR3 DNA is TGTGCCAGCTCACCGTCGGTAAGAGGGGCCAACGTCCTGACTTTC. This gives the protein CASSPSVRGANVLTF.

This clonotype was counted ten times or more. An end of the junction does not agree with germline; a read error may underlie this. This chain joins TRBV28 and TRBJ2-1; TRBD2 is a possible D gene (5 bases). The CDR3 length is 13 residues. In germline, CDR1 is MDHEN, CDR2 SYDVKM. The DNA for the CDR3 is TGTGCCAACAGTCGAGGGTCCTACAATGAGCAGTTCTTC. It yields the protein CANSRGSYNEQFF.

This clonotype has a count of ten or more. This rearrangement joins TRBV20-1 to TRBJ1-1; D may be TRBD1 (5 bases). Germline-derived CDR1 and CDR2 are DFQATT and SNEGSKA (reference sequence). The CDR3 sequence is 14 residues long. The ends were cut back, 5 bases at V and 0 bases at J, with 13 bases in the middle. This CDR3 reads CSAGDSRMNTEAFF. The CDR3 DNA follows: TGCAGTGCTGGCGACAGCCGCATGAACACTGAAGCTTTCTTT.

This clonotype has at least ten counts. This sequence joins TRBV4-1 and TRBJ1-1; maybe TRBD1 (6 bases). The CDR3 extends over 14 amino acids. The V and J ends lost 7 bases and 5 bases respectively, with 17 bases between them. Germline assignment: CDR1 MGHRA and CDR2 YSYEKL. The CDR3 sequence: CASTKEQGWTEAFF. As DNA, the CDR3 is TGCGCCAGCACAAAAGAACAGGGTTGGACTGAAGCTTTCTTT.

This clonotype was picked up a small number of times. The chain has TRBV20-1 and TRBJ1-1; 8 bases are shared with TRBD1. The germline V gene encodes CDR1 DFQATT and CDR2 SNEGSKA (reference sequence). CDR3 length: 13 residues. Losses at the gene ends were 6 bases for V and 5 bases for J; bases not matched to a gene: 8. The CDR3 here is CSAGRTGRTEAFF. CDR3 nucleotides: TGCAGTGCGGGGAGGACAGGGAGGACTGAAGCTTTCTTT.

The CDR3 sequence is CASSEPRGLNGNTIYF. CDR3 nucleotide sequence: TGTGCCAGCAGTGAACCTAGGGGTCTAAATGGAAACACCATATATTTT. V is TRBV28 and J is TRBJ1-3, with D tentatively TRBD1 (5 bases). Between the trimmed V and J ends, which lost 5 bases and 3 bases, there was a span of 17 bases. CDR1 is MDHEN, CDR2 SYDVKM, per germline. The CDR3 has 16 residues.